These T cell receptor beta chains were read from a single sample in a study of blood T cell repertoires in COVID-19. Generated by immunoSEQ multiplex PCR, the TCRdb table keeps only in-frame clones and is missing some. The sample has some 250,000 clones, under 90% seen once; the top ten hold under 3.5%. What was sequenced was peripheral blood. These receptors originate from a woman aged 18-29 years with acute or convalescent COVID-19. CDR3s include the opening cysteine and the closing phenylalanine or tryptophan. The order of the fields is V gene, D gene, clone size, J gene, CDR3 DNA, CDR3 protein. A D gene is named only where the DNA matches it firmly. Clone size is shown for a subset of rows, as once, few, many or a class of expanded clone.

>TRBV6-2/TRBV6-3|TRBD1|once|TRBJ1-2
TGTGCCAGCAGTTACTCCGGGACAGGGGATTATGGCTACACCTTC
CASSYSGTGDYGYTF
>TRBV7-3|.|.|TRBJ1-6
TGTGCCAGCAGCCCAACAGGGAGATATAATTCACCCCTCCACTTT
CASSPTGRYNSPLHF
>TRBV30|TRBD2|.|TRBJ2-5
TGTGCCTGGGGTTCCCAAAGGACTAGCGGGAGGGCCGAGACCCAGTACTTC
CAWGSQRTSGRAETQYF
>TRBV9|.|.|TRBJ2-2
TGTGCCAGCAGCCGGCTGGGCAGGGTAACCGGGGAGCTGTTTTTT
CASSRLGRVTGELFF
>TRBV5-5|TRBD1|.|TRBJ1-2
TGTGCCAGCAGCTTGACAGGGACAGCTAACTATGGCTACACCTTC
CASSLTGTANYGYTF
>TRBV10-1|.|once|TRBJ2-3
TGCGCCAGCAGTGAGGACACTCCGGCGTATACGCAGTATTTT
CASSEDTPAYTQYF
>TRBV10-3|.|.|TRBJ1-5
TGTGCCATCAGTGACAGGGAAAATCAGCCCCAGCATTTT
CAISDRENQPQHF
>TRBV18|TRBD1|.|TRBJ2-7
TGTGCCAGCTCACCGGGGGACAGGGTAGGGCACGAGCAGTACTTC
CASSPGDRVGHEQYF
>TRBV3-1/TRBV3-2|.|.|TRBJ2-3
TGTGCCAGCAGCCCCCCTACCCGCACAGATACGCAGTATTTT
CASSPPTRTDTQYF
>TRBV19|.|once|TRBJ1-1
TGTGCCAGTCTCCCAAGGGCAGGGCCCCTGAACACTGAAGCTTTCTTT
CASLPRAGPLNTEAFF
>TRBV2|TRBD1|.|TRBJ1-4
TGTGCCAGCAGACCGACAGGGAATCGTGAAAAACTGTTTTTT
CASRPTGNREKLFF
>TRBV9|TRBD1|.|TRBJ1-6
TGTGCCAGCAGCGTAGCGAGACAGGGGTCACCCCTCCACTTT
CASSVARQGSPLHF
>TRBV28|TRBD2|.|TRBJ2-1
TGTGCCAGCACCCAACCCGGGACTAGCGGGATCCTGGACAATGAGCAGTTCTTC
CASTQPGTSGILDNEQFF
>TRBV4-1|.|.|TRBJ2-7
TGCGCCAGCAGCCAAGAACGGAGTGCCTACGAGCAGTACTTC
CASSQERSAYEQYF
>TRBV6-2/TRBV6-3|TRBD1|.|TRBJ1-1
TGTGCCAGCAGTTATGGGGACAGTAGGGGGACTGAAGCTTTCTTT
CASSYGDSRGTEAFF
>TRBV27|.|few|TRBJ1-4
TGTGCCAGCAGCGTGACAGTCCTTAATGAAAAACTGTTTTTT
CASSVTVLNEKLFF
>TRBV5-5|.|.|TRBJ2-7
TGTGCCAGCAGCCCCAGTTACGAGCAGTACTTC
CASSPSYEQYF
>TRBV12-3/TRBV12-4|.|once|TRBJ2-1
TGTGCCAGCAGTGTGGACTCAATCAATGAGCAGTTCTTC
CASSVDSINEQFF
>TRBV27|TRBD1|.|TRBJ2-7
TGTGCCAGCAGTTTTACCGGGACAGGGTCCGGCGAGCAGTACTTC
CASSFTGTGSGEQYF
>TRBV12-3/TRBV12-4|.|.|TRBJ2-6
TGTGCCACCCCCACTACAGGGGCCAACGTCCTGACTTTC
CATPTTGANVLTF
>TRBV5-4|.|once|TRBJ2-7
TGTGCCAGCAGCTCGGCCTACGAGCAGTACTTC
CASSSAYEQYF
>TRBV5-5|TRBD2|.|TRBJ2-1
TGTGCCAGCAGCTTGGTTCTAGCGGGAGTCAATGAGCAGTTCTTC
CASSLVLAGVNEQFF
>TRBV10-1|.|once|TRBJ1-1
TGCGCCAGCAGTCGGAAAGCGACAGGCGTCATGAACACTGAAGCTTTCTTT
CASSRKATGVMNTEAFF
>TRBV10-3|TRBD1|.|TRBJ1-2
TGTGCCATCAGTCGACAGGGGATTCGGGGAGGTGGCTACACCTTC
CAISRQGIRGGGYTF
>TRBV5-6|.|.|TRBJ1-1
TGTGCCAGCAGTTGGTTCACAGGGTCGAACACTGAAGCTTTCTTT
CASSWFTGSNTEAFF
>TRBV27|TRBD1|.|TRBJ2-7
TGTGCCAGCAGTGGGGGGACAGGGGGATCCTACGAGCAGTACTTC
CASSGGTGGSYEQYF